The T cell receptor beta chain described here comes from a study of post-analysis software for immune sequencing data. About the research overall: Disease courses included relapsing-remitting, secondary progressive and progressive-relapsing multiple sclerosis.

In this sample, this clonotype turned up many times. Antigen: not known. Incorporated into the TCR beta cDNA libraries were unique molecular identifiers, which served to reduce PCR and sequencing biases. TCRdb ran MiXCR on the PCR reads and lists one entry per CDR3 protein. The sample consists of around 700,000 distinct CDR3 sequences, approximately 59% of them appearing once. This CDR3 is 12 amino acids long. Deletions cut 0 bases from V and 2 bases from J, with 2 bases between. Germline V gives CDR1 SGHRS, CDR2 YFSETQ. Whole-study findings and limits: Samples prepared in the same batch strongly co-clustered by F measure. Higher frequency in patients than in controls was seen for roughly 5 TRBV segments, with TRBV5-6, TRBV5-1 and TRBV20-1 among them.

This clonotype was obtained from a girl aged 2 to 10 with multiple sclerosis. The chain employs TRBV5-1 and TRBJ2-5, with D unresolved. Material for sequencing was blood. CDR3 residues: CASSLGQETQYF. For the CDR3, the DNA is TGCGCCAGCAGCTTGGGACAAGAGACCCAGTACTTC. Complete variable domain (other parts from reference TRBV5-1 and TRBJ2-5): KAGVTQTPRYLIKTRGQQVTLSCSPISGHRSVSWYQQTPGQGLQFLFEYFSETQRNKGNFPGRFSGRQFSNSRSEMNVSTLELGDSALYLCASSLGQETQYFGPGTRLLVL.